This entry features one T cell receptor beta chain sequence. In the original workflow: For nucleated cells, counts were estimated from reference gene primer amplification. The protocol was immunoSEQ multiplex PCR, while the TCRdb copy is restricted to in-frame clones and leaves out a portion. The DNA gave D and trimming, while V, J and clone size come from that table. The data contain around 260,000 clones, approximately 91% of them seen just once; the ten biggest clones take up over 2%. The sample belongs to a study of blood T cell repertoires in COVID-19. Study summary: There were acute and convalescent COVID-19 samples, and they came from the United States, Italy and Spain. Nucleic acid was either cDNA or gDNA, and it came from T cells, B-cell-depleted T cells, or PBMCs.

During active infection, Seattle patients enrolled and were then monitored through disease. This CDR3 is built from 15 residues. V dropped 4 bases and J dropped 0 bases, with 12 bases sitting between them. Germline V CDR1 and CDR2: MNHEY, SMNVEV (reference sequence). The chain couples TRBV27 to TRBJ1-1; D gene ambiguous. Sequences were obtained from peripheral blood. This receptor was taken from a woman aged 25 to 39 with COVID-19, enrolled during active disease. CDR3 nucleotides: TGTGCCAGCAGTTCACAACAGATCATGAACACTGAAGCTTTCTTT. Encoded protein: CASSSQQIMNTEAFF.